A single sample gave rise to the 27 T cell receptor beta chains below, sequenced in a study of graft-versus-host responses after intestinal transplantation. The protocol was immunoSEQ multiplex PCR, while the TCRdb copy is restricted to in-frame clones and leaves out a portion. The sample includes tens of thousands of clones, 75% to 90% of them seen just once. These receptors have no known antigen. Sequences were derived from unstimulated CD8+ T cells sorted from spleen or lymph node cells, sampled before intestinal transplant. Source of these receptors: a human donor who received an intestinal transplant.

CDR3 DNA sequence: TGCGCCAGCTACGAGGGGGGGATCGCTGAAGCTTTCTTT. It encodes CASYEGGIAEAFF. The chain joins TRBV10-2 to TRBJ1-1; tentative D call: TRBD1 (6 bases). CDR1 WSHSY and CDR2 SAAADI come from the germline V gene. Trimming removed 8 bases at V and 6 bases at J, with 16 bases between. The CDR3 consists of 13 residues.

The chain couples TRBV4-1 to TRBJ2-7; TRBD1 matches 8 bases. The length of the CDR3 is 16 residues. The germline CDR1 and CDR2 sequences are MGHRA and YSYEKL. Trimming cost V 1 base and J 1 base; bases outside gene matches: 6. CDR3 in amino acids: CASSQGLGQGSYEQYF. The CDR3 nucleotides are TGCGCCAGCAGCCAAGGCCTCGGACAGGGTTCCTACGAGCAGTACTTC.

This sequence joins TRBV28 and TRBJ1-1, with a tentative D call TRBD1 (5 bases). Trimming pared 3 bases from V and 4 bases from J, leaving 9 bases between. Germline V gene data show CDR1 as MDHEN and CDR2 as SYDVKM. There are 13 residues in the CDR3. This CDR3 is CASSLGDRTEAFF. The DNA of the CDR3 is TGTGCCAGCAGTTTGGGGGATCGCACTGAAGCTTTCTTT.

This sequence joins TRBV7-6 and TRBJ2-5, with TRBD2 matching 13 bases. Germline CDR1 SGHVS, CDR2 FNYEAQ. CDR3 length: 16 amino acids. J gave up 2 bases and V 3 bases, and 3 bases lay outside the gene matches. In DNA form, the CDR3 reads TGTGCCAGCAGCTTGGGACTAGCGGGACGGCAAGAGACCCAGTACTTC. The encoded protein is CASSLGLAGRQETQYF.

The V call is TRBV2, the J call TRBJ2-5; D gene ambiguous. The CDR3 covers 13 residues. CDR1 and CDR2 from the germline V gene are SNHLY and FYNNEI. Trimming removed 6 bases from V and 2 bases from J, with 10 bases in between. CDR3 protein: CASRGGEQETQYF. For the CDR3, the DNA is TGTGCCAGCAGGGGTGGAGAGCAAGAGACCCAGTACTTC.

This chain connects TRBV27 to TRBJ2-1; 9 bases match TRBD2. The germline gives CDR1 MNHEY, CDR2 SMNVEV (reference sequence). There are 11 residues in the CDR3. The V gene end was trimmed by 8 bases and the J gene end by 12 bases; junction bases not matched to a gene: 5. CDR3 nucleotides: TGTGCCAGCTCTAGCGGGAAATGGCAGTTCTTC. Translation gives CASSSGKWQFF.

J is TRBJ1-1 and V is TRBV11-2, with 11 bases fitting TRBD1. In germline, CDR1 is SGHAT, CDR2 FQNNGV. V dropped 3 bases and J dropped 5; count of bases not matched to a gene: 14. The CDR3 extends over 18 amino acids. This chain's CDR3 is CASSFSLPDRGLGTEAFF. The CDR3 DNA is TGTGCCAGCAGCTTTTCATTGCCGGACAGGGGGCTCGGAACTGAAGCTTTCTTT.

V gene TRBV15 combines with J gene TRBJ2-2; D may match TRBD1 or TRBD2 (5 bases each). Per the germline V gene, CDR1 is LNHNV and CDR2 is YYDKDF (reference sequence). The length of the CDR3 is 16 residues. V shed 1 base and J shed 8 bases, with 17 bases lying between them. CDR3 in amino acids: CATSRVLGGDEGELFF. In nucleotides, the CDR3 is TGTGCCACCAGCAGAGTTTTAGGTGGGGACGAGGGGGAGCTGTTTTTT.

The gene calls are TRBV10-3 and TRBJ1-4; TRBD1 aligns across 9 bases. Germline V gene sequence: CDR1 ENHRY, CDR2 SYGVKD. This CDR3 is built from 15 residues. The ends lost 4 bases at V and 4 bases at J; junction bases unmatched: 4. CDR3 nucleotide sequence: TGTGCCATCAGTGGCACAGGGGGCTTTAATGAAAAACTGTTTTTT. Its protein is CAISGTGGFNEKLFF.

The rearrangement uses TRBV4-1 and TRBJ2-5, with D maybe TRBD2 (6 bases). CDR1 and CDR2 (germline): MGHRA, YSYEKL. V lost 1 base and J lost 5, with 11 bases in between. The CDR3 length is 14 residues. Here the CDR3 DNA reads TGCGCCAGCAGCCAAGGTGGAGGGCGGGAGACCCAGTACTTC. This codes for CASSQGGGRETQYF.

The chain links TRBV10-1 to TRBJ2-3, with 12 bases matching TRBD2. Trimming at V came to 4 bases and at J to 4 bases, leaving 3 bases not matched to a gene. Germline assignment: CDR1 WNHNN and CDR2 SYGVQD (reference sequence). The CDR3 consists of 15 residues. The CDR3 nucleotides read TGCGCCAGCAGTGGGACTAGCGGGATGCCAGATACGCAGTATTTT. Its translation: CASSGTSGMPDTQYF.

With respect to this clone: Other DNA sequences in the sample encode the same CDR3. The V gene is TRBV15, the J gene TRBJ2-7; 9 nucleotides line up with TRBD1. The CDR3 is 14 residues long. CDR1 and CDR2 from the germline V gene are LNHNV and YYDKDF (reference sequence). Losses at the gene ends were 5 bases for V and 2 bases for J; bases not matched to a gene: 4. CDR3 DNA: TGTGCCACCAGCGGGCGGGACAGGGCCTACGAGCAGTACTTC. Residues: CATSGRDRAYEQYF.

CDR3 in amino acids: CASSEGRTALGGYTF. The DNA for the CDR3 is TGTGCCAGCAGTGAAGGGAGGACAGCTTTAGGTGGCTACACCTTC. V is TRBV2 and J is TRBJ1-2, with D tentatively TRBD1 (6 bases). Trimming pared 1 base from V and 7 bases from J, leaving 16 bases between. This CDR3 region has 15 residues. CDR1 and CDR2 from the germline V gene are SNHLY and FYNNEI.

This chain links TRBV5-1 with TRBJ2-3, with D perhaps TRBD2 (5 bases). V was trimmed by 0 bases and J by 5 bases, leaving 10 bases between them. Germline V lookup: CDR1 SGHRS, CDR2 YFSETQ. The CDR3 has 14 amino acids. The CDR3 spells CASSLGRNKDTQYF. The DNA of the CDR3 is TGCGCCAGCAGCTTGGGGAGGAACAAAGATACGCAGTATTTT.

J is TRBJ1-2 and V is TRBV10-3; D is perhaps TRBD1 (5 bases). Germline lookup yields CDR1 ENHRY and CDR2 SYGVKD. There are 13 residues in the CDR3. Deletions cut 4 bases from V and 0 bases from J, with 6 bases between. The CDR3 DNA reads TGTGCCATCAGTGCGACAGCTAACTATGGCTACACCTTC. Amino acids: CAISATANYGYTF.

Note on this clone: Other DNA sequences in the same sample also yield this CDR3. The DNA for the CDR3 is TGTGCCAGCAGTTTAGGAAGTACCTACGAGCAGTACTTC. This encodes CASSLGSTYEQYF. The chain has TRBV27 and TRBJ2-7; D not certain. V gave up 2 bases and J gave up 2 bases, with 7 bases separating them. CDR3 length equals 13 residues. Germline CDR1 MNHEY, CDR2 SMNVEV (reference sequence).

J is TRBJ2-1 and V is TRBV7-9; D tentatively reads TRBD1 or TRBD2 (5 bases each). The CDR3 sequence is 14 residues long. Trimming stripped 1 base from V and 7 bases from J, with 11 bases between. The germline gives CDR1 SEHNR, CDR2 FQNEAQ (reference sequence). CDR3 protein: CASSLGAGTNEQFF. For the CDR3, the DNA is TGTGCCAGCAGCTTAGGGGCAGGGACGAATGAGCAGTTCTTC.

The chain carries TRBV11-3 and TRBJ1-2; 7 positions match TRBD1. The length of the CDR3 is 15 residues. CDR1 and CDR2 from the germline V gene are SGHNT and YENEEA. The V gene end was trimmed by 1 base and the J gene end by 7 bases; junction bases not matched to a gene: 9. The CDR3, as DNA: TGTGCCAGCAGCTTAGTCGGGACAGTCCTCGTTGGCTACACCTTC. This encodes CASSLVGTVLVGYTF.

This chain uses TRBV5-1 with TRBJ2-7; the match to TRBD2 covers 14 bases. Losses at the gene ends were 0 bases for V and 3 bases for J; bases not matched to a gene: 5. The germline V gene has CDR1 SGHRS and CDR2 YFSETQ. This CDR3 has 17 amino acids. As DNA, the CDR3 is TGCGCCAGCAGCTTGGGACTAGCGGGAGGGCCCTACTACGAGCAGTACTTC. It specifies CASSLGLAGGPYYEQYF.

This clone came up a few times. The J gene is TRBJ2-7, the V gene TRBV19; D unclear. The germline V and J ends were trimmed by 3 bases and 7 bases, with 13 bases remaining between them. This CDR3 spans 13 amino acids. Germline V lookup: CDR1 LNHDA, CDR2 SQIVND (reference sequence). CDR3 region: CASSIGGGREQYF. The CDR3 region has the DNA TGTGCCAGTAGTATCGGCGGCGGAAGGGAGCAGTACTTC.

The chain recombines TRBV4-1 with TRBJ2-7, with 14 bases lining up with TRBD2. From germline, CDR1 is MGHRA and CDR2 YSYEKL. J gave up 3 bases and V 0 bases, and 1 base lay outside the gene matches. This CDR3 is built from 16 residues. This CDR3 reads CASSQEGLAGVYEQYF. The CDR3 nucleotides are TGCGCCAGCAGCCAAGAGGGACTAGCGGGAGTCTACGAGCAGTACTTC.

The chain combines TRBV20-1 with TRBJ2-3; D might be TRBD1 or TRBD2, each matching 6 bases. V was pared by 6 bases and J by 9 bases, with 13 bases between. CDR3 length equals 11 residues. Germline CDR1 DFQATT, CDR2 SNEGSKA (reference sequence). In DNA, the CDR3 is TGCAGTGCGGGGGGCTACTTGACGCAGTATTTT. Translated: CSAGGYLTQYF.

Only a few counts were recorded for this clone. The chain couples TRBV5-1 to TRBJ2-3; TRBD1 agrees at 10 bases. This CDR3 is built from 15 residues. Looked up from germline, CDR1 is SGHRS and CDR2 is YFSETQ. V gave up 3 bases and J gave up 5 bases; unmatched junction bases: 6. The CDR3 protein is CASSSGTGVGDTQYF. The CDR3 DNA reads as TGCGCCAGCAGCTCCGGGACAGGGGTAGGAGATACGCAGTATTTT. Filled out from reference TRBV5-1 and TRBJ2-3, the complete variable domain reads KAGVTQTPRYLIKTRGQQVTLSCSPISGHRSVSWYQQTPGQGLQFLFEYFSETQRNKGNFPGRFSGRQFSNSRSEMNVSTLELGDSALYLCASSSGTGVGDTQYFGPGTRLTVL.

V usage is TRBV19 and J usage is TRBJ2-2; D ambiguous. This CDR3 spans 12 amino acids. With 8 bases removed from V and 6 bases from J, the gap between germline ends came to 10 bases. Germline loops: CDR1 LNHDA, CDR2 SQIVND (reference sequence). CDR3 protein: CASAGPSGELFF. The CDR3 coding sequence is TGTGCCAGTGCTGGGCCGTCCGGGGAGCTGTTTTTT.

V gene TRBV6-5 combines with J gene TRBJ2-5; 9 positions match TRBD1. V was pared by 5 bases and J by 2 bases, with 6 bases of the junction left unmatched. Germline V gene sequence: CDR1 MNHEY, CDR2 SVGAGI. The CDR3 length is 15 residues. As DNA, the CDR3 is TGTGCCAGCAGTGCCACAGGGGGCTCTCAAGAGACCCAGTACTTC. It yields the protein CASSATGGSQETQYF.

The gene calls are TRBV11-2 and TRBJ1-5; no reliable D call. CDR1 and CDR2 from the germline V gene are SGHAT and FQNNGV. Trimming cost V 3 bases and J 4 bases, with 10 bases left between them. The CDR3 sequence is 14 residues long. The CDR3 DNA reads TGTGCCAGCAGCTTGGATGTCGGTAATCAGCCCCAGCATTTT. This gives the protein CASSLDVGNQPQHF.

This chain's CDR3 is CASSSIKQGLAEVATDTQYF. The CDR3 DNA is TGTGCCAGCAGTTCTATAAAACAGGGACTAGCGGAGGTCGCCACAGATACGCAGTATTTT. The V call is TRBV28, the J call TRBJ2-3; 11 nucleotides align to TRBD2. J gave up 2 bases and V 4 bases, and 17 bases lay outside the gene matches. Germline CDR1 MDHEN, CDR2 SYDVKM. The CDR3 spans 20 residues.